These 5 T cell receptor beta chains were sequenced from one sample in a study of T cell responses to AZD1222 COVID-19 vaccine. TCRdb's copy holds only in-frame clones and misses some; the assay was immunoSEQ multiplex PCR. Found here are around 63,000 clones, 85% of them singletons; the top ten hold roughly 18%. Sequenced material: peripheral blood, taken on day 0 of AZD1222 vaccination. Receptors originate from an adult in good health.

The chain couples TRBV9 to TRBJ1-6; D perhaps matches TRBD1 (5 bases). This CDR3 has 17 amino acids. CDR1 and CDR2 (germline): SGDLS, YYNGEE. V was pared by 4 bases and J by 9 bases, with 23 bases between. The CDR3 bases are TGTGCCAGCAGCCCCGCTTTTGGAGGGGCAGGGAGTTCACCCCTCCACTTT. Residues: CASSPAFGGAGSSPLHF.

The DNA for the CDR3 is TGTGCCAGCAGACCCCCGGTGGGAGAGACCCAGTACTTC. Amino acid sequence: CASRPPVGETQYF. The chain carries TRBV2 and TRBJ2-5; D uncertain. CDR1 is SNHLY and CDR2 is FYNNEI in the germline V gene. The CDR3 contains 13 residues. V dropped 6 bases and J dropped 4 bases, with 12 bases sitting between them.

This clone was found once. The chain has TRBV20-1 and TRBJ2-1; D gene uncertain. The ends were cut back, 4 bases at V and 6 bases at J, with 7 bases in the middle. Germline CDR1 is DFQATT and CDR2 is SNEGSKA (reference sequence). The CDR3 spans 11 residues. The CDR3 sequence: CSATDFNEQFF. CDR3 nucleotides: TGCAGTGCTACAGACTTCAATGAGCAGTTCTTC.

The genes are TRBV3-1 (or the pseudogene TRBV3-2) and TRBJ1-3; 7 bases map to TRBD1. This CDR3 is built from 17 residues. V was clipped by 0 bases and J by 3 bases; unmatched bases: 8. Germline V gene data show CDR1 as LGHDT and CDR2 as YNNKEL (reference sequence). CDR3 region: CASSQDSPGGVGNTIYF. The DNA for the CDR3 is TGTGCCAGCAGCCAAGATTCCCCAGGGGGTGTTGGAAACACCATATATTTT.

The DNA for the CDR3 is TGTGCCAGCAGCGGGCCGGGACAGGGGTCAGGAAACACCATATATTTT. This codes for CASSGPGQGSGNTIYF. The genes are TRBV9 and TRBJ1-3; TRBD1 aligns across 10 bases. Germline loops: CDR1 SGDLS, CDR2 YYNGEE. This CDR3 contains 16 residues. J gave up 4 bases and V 3 bases, and 7 bases lay outside the gene matches. Combining the CDR3 with reference TRBV9 and TRBJ1-3 gives the whole variable domain DSGVTQTPKHLITATGQRVTLRCSPRSGDLSVYWYQQSLDQGLQFLIQYYNGEERAKGNILERFSAQQFPDLHSELNLSSLELGDSALYFCASSGPGQGSGNTIYFGEGSWLTVV.